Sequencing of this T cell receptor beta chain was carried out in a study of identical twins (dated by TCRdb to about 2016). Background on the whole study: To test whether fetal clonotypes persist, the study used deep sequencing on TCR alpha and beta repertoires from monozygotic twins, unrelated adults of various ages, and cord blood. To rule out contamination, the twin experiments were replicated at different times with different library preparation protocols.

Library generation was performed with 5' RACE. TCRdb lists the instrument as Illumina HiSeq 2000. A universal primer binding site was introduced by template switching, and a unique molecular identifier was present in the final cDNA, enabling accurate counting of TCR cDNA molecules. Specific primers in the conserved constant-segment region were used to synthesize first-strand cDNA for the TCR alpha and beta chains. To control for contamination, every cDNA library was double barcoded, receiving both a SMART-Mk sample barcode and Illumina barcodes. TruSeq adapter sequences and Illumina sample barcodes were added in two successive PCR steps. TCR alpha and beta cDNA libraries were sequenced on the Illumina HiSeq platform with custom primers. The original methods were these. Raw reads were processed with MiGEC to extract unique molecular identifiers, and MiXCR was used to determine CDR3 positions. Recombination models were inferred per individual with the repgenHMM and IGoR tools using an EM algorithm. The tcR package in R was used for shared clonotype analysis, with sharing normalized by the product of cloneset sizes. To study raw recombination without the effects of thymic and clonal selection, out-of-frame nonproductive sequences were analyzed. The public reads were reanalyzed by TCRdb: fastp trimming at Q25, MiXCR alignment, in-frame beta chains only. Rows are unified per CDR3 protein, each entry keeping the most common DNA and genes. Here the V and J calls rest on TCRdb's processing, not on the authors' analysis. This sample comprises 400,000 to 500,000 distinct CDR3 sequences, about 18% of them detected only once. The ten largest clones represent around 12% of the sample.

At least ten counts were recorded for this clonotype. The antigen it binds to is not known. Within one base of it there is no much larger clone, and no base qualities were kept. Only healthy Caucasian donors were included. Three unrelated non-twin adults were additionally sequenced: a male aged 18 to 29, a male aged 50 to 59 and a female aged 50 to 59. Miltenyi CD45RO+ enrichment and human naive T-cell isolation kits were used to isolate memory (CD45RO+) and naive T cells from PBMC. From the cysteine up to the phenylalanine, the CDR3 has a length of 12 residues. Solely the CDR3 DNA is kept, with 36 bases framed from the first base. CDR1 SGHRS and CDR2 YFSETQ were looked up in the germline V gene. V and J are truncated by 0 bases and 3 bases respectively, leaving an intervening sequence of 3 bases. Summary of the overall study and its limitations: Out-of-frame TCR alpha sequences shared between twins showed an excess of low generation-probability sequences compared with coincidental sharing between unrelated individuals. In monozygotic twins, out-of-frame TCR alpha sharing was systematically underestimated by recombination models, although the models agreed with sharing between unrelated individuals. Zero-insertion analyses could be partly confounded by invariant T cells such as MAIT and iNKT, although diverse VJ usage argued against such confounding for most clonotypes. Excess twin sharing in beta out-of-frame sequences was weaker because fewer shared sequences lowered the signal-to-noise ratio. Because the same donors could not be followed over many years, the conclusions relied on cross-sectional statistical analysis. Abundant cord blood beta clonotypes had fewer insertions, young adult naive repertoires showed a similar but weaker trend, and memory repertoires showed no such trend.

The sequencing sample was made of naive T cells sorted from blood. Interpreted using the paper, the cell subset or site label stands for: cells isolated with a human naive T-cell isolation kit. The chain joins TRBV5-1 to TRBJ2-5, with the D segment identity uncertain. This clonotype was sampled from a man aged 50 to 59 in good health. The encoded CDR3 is CASSLEKETQYF. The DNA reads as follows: TGCGCCAGCAGCTTGGAAAAAGAGACCCAGTACTTC.